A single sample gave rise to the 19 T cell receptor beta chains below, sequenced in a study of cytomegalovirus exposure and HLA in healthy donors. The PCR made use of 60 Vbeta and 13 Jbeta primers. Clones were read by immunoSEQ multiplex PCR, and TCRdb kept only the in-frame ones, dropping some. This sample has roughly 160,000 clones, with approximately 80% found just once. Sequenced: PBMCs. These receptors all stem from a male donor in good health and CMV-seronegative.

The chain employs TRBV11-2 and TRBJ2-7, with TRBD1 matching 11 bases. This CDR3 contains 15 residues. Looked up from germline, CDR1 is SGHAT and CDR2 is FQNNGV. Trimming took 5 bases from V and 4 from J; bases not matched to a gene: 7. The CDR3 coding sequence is TGTGCCAGCAGCCCTTTGGGACAGGGGGGTTACGAGCAGTACTTC. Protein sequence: CASSPLGQGGYEQYF.

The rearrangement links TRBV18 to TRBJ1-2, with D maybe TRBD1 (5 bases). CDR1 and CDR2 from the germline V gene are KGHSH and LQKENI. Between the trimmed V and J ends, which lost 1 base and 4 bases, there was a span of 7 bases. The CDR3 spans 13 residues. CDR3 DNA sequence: TGTGCCAGCTCACCACTTAGGGGCTATGGCTACACCTTC. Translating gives CASSPLRGYGYTF.

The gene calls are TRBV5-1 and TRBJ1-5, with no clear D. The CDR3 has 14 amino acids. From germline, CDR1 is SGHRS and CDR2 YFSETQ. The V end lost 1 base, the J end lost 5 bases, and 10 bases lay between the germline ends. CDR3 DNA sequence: TGCGCCAGCAGCTTGATTGGGCGAGATCAGCCCCAGCATTTT. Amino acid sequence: CASSLIGRDQPQHF.

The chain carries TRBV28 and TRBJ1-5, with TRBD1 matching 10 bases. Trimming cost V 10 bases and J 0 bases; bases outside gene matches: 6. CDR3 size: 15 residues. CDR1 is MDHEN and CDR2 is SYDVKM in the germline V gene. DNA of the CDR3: TGTGCCACGCTGACAGGGGGCGTTAGCAATCAGCCCCAGCATTTT. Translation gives CATLTGGVSNQPQHF.

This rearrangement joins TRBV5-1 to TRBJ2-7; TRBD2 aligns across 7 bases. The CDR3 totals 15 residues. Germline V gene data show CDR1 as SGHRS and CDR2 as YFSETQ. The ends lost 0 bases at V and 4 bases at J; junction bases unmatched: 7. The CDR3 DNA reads TGCGCCAGCAGCTTGGGTAGTAGCGGGCCTTACGAGCAGTACTTC. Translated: CASSLGSSGPYEQYF.

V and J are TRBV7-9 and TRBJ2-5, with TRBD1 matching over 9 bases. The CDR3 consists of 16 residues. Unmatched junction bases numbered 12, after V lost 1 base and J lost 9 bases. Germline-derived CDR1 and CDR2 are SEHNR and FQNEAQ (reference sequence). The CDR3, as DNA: TGTGCCAGCAGCTTAGTCGAAGGGACAGGGTCGGCGGCCCAGTACTTC. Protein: CASSLVEGTGSAAQYF. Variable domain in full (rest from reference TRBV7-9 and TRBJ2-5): DTGVSQNPRHKITKRGQNVTFRCDPISEHNRLYWYRQTLGQGPEFLTYFQNEAQLEKSRLLSDRFSAERPKGSFSTLEIQRTEQGDSAMYLCASSLVEGTGSAAQYFGPGTRLLVL.

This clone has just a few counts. As DNA, the CDR3 is TGTGCCAGTAGCGGGACACCGAACACTGAAGCTTTCTTT. Encoded protein: CASSGTPNTEAFF. The chain joins TRBV19 to TRBJ1-1; TRBD1 might be the D (6 bases). CDR3 size: 13 residues. CDR1 is LNHDA and CDR2 is SQIVND in the germline V gene (reference sequence). Trimming removed 6 bases from V and 1 base from J, with 9 bases in between.

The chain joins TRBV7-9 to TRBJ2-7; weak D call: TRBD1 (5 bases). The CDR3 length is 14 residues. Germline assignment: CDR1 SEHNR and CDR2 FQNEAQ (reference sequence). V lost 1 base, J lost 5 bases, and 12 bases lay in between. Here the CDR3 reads CASSLGQGNHEQYF. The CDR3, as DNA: TGTGCCAGCAGCTTAGGTCAGGGTAACCACGAGCAGTACTTC.

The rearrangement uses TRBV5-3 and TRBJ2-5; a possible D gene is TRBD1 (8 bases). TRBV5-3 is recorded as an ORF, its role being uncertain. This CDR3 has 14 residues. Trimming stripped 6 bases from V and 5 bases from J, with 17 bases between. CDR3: CARTHRGREETQYF. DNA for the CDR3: TGTGCCAGAACCCACAGGGGGAGGGAGGAGACCCAGTACTTC.

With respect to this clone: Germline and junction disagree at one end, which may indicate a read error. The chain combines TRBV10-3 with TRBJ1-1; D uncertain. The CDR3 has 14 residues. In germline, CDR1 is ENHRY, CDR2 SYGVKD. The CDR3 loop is CAISEHGVNAEAFF. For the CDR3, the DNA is TGTGCCATCAGTGAGCACGGGGTGAACGCTGAAGCTTTCTTT.

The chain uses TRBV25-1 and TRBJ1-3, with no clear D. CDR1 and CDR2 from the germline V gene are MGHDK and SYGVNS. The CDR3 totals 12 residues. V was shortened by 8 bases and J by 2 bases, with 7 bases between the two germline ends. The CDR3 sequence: CASETAGNTIYF. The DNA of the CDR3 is TGTGCCAGCGAAACAGCTGGAAACACCATATATTTT.

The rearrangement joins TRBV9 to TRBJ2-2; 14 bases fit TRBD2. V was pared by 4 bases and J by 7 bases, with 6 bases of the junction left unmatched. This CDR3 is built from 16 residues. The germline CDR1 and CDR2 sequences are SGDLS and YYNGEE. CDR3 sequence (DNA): TGTGCCAGCAGCCGTCCCGGGACTAGCGGGAGCGGGGAGCTGTTTTTT. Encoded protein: CASSRPGTSGSGELFF.

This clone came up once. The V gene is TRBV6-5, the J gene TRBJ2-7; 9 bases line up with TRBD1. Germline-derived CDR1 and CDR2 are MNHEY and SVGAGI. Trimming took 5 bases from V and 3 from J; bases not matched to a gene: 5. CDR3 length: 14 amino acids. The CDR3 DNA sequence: TGTGCCAGCAGTCGGGACAGGGCCCGCTACGAGCAGTACTTC. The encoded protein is CASSRDRARYEQYF.

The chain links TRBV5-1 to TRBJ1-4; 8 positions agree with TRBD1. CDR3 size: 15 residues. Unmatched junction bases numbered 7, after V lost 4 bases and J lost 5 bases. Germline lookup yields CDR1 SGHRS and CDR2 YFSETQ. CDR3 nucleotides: TGCGCCAGCAGCGGCCGGACAGGGACCAATGAAAAACTGTTTTTT. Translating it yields CASSGRTGTNEKLFF.

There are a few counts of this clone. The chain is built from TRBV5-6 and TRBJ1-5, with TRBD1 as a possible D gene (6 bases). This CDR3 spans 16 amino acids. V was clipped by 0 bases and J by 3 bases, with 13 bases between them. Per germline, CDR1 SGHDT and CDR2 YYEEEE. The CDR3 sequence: CASSLESRGYNQPQHF. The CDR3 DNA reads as TGTGCCAGCAGCTTGGAATCCAGGGGCTACAATCAGCCCCAGCATTTT.

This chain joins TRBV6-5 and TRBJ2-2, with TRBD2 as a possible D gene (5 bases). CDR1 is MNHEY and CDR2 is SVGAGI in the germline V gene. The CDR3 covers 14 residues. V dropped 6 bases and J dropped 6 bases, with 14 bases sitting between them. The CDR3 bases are TGTGCCAGCAGGCTGGGAGACTCAGCCGGGGAGCTGTTTTTT. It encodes CASRLGDSAGELFF.

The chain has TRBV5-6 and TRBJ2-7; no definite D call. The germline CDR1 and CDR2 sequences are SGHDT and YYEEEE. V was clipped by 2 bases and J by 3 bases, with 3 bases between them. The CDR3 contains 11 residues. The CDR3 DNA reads TGTGCCAGCAGCTTCGGCTACGAGCAGTACTTC. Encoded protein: CASSFGYEQYF.

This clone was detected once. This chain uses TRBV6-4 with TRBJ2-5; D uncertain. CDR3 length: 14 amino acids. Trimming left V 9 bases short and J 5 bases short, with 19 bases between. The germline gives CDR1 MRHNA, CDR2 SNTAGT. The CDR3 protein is CARKPLLVGETQYF. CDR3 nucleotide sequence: TGTGCCAGAAAGCCCTTATTGGTCGGGGAGACCCAGTACTTC.

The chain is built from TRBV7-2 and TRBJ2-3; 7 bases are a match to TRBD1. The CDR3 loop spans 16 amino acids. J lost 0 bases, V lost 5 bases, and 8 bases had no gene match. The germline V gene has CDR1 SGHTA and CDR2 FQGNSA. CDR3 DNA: TGTGCCAGCAGCATGAGGGACAGCTCTAGCACAGATACGCAGTATTTT. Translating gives CASSMRDSSSTDTQYF.